These 14 T cell receptor beta chains share one sample of origin, sequenced in a study of identical twins. TCRdb analysed the 5' RACE reads with MiXCR anew, one entry per CDR3 protein. This sample has around 1.7 million distinct CDR3 sequences; roughly a third occur once, and the top ten carry approximately 0.25%. Source material: cord blood. The source is a newborn girl in good health.

V and J are TRBV24-1 and TRBJ2-2, with TRBD2 as a possible D gene (6 bases). The CDR3 contains 16 residues. The ends were cut back, 5 bases at V and 1 base at J, with 13 bases in the middle. CDR1 and CDR2 (germline): KGHDR, SFDVKD. The CDR3 region is CATSVPGGVNTGELFF. The CDR3 DNA reads TGTGCCACCAGTGTCCCGGGCGGGGTGAACACCGGGGAGCTGTTTTTT.

With respect to this clonotype: A read error is possible here, since a much larger clone lies one base away. The chain joins TRBV14 to TRBJ1-2, with 8 bases matching TRBD1. Germline V gives CDR1 SGHDN, CDR2 FVKESK. The CDR3 consists of 13 residues. V shed 7 bases and J 4 bases; nucleotides not matched to a gene: 5. Here the CDR3 DNA reads TGTGCCAGCAAAAAAACAGGGGGCTATGGCTACACCTTC. Residues: CASKKTGGYGYTF.

The chain couples TRBV7-6 to TRBJ2-7; 9 bases are shared with TRBD1. This CDR3 has 20 residues. Trimming removed 5 bases from V and 2 bases from J; junction bases left unmatched: 22. Germline V gives CDR1 SGHVS, CDR2 FNYEAQ. The CDR3 nucleotides are TGTGCCAGCAGCCTGGGACAGGGAGTTGGGCGGTACTTTTTCACCTACGAGCAGTACTTC. Protein product: CASSLGQGVGRYFFTYEQYF.

The chain has TRBV6-5 and TRBJ2-7; weak D call: TRBD1 (5 bases). The CDR3 is made up of 14 amino acids. V shed 2 bases and J shed 3 bases, with 11 bases lying between them. Germline V gene sequence: CDR1 MNHEY, CDR2 SVGAGI. CDR3 sequence (DNA): TGTGCCAGCAGTTACGGGGCTAGACGCTACGAGCAGTACTTC. It codes for CASSYGARRYEQYF.

This clonotype has at least ten counts. V and J are TRBV5-1 and TRBJ2-1; a possible D gene is TRBD2 (6 bases). This CDR3 has 15 residues. V was cut by 3 bases and J by 2 bases, with 12 bases left in between. CDR1 is SGHRS and CDR2 is YFSETQ in the germline V gene. CDR3 sequence: CASSSGDTAYNEQFF. The CDR3 coding sequence is TGCGCCAGCAGCTCGGGAGACACCGCCTACAATGAGCAGTTCTTC.

This chain joins TRBV6-5 and TRBJ2-5; no clear D. The J call could be wrong; TRBJ2-7 is a better fit for the DNA end. CDR3 length equals 13 residues. CDR1 and CDR2 from the germline V gene are MNHEY and SVGAGI. CDR3 amino acids: CASSYGHYYEQYF. The CDR3 coding sequence is TGTGCCAGCAGTTACGGCCATTACTACGAGCAGTACTTC.

As regards this clonotype: Given a much more abundant clone one base away, this may be a read error. V gene TRBV21-1 combines with J gene TRBJ2-3; the table's D gene call, TRBD2, was not cross checked with the DNA. TRBV21-1 counts as a pseudogene. The CDR3 sequence is 16 residues long. In DNA, the CDR3 is TGTGCCAGCAGCAAAGCGCTTCGGGGAGAACGGGGTACGCAGTATTTT. Protein sequence: CASSKALRGERGTQYF.

The chain carries TRBV20-1 and TRBJ2-5; tentatively, D is TRBD1 or TRBD2 (5 bases each). Germline CDR1 DFQATT, CDR2 SNEGSKA (reference sequence). V was shortened by 2 bases and J by 1 base, with 17 bases between the two germline ends. This CDR3 is 16 amino acids long. The CDR3 here is CSARTNRRPRQETQYF. DNA of the CDR3: TGCAGTGCTAGAACCAACAGGAGGCCCCGCCAAGAGACCCAGTACTTC.

The table lists this clonotype with a few counts. This chain's CDR3 is CASSVSENTEAFF. For the CDR3, the DNA is TGTGCCAGCAGCGTTTCAGAGAACACTGAAGCTTTCTTT. The chain carries TRBV7-9 and TRBJ1-1; D gene uncertain. The CDR3 extends over 13 amino acids. V was pared by 5 bases and J by 1 base, with 8 bases between. Germline assignment: CDR1 SEHNR and CDR2 FQNEAQ (reference sequence).

About this clonotype: One end of the junction is discordant with germline, which a read error may explain. The J gene is TRBJ1-2, the V gene TRBV20-1; 7 nucleotides match TRBD1. This CDR3 region has 14 residues. The germline gives CDR1 DFQATT, CDR2 SNEGSKA (reference sequence). The CDR3 sequence: CSAREGTVPYDYTF. CDR3 coding DNA: TGCAGTGCTAGAGAGGGGACAGTTCCCTATGACTACACCTTC.

This clonotype was observed many times. The V and J genes are TRBV5-1 and TRBJ2-7, with D maybe TRBD2 (6 bases). There are 13 residues in the CDR3. V was trimmed by 2 bases and J by 4 bases, leaving 10 bases between them. The germline V gene encodes CDR1 SGHRS and CDR2 YFSETQ. CDR3 sequence (DNA): TGCGCCAGCAGCTTCCCGGGACTTTACGAGCAGTACTTC. Translating gives CASSFPGLYEQYF. Full variable domain (outside the CDR3, taken from reference TRBV5-1 and TRBJ2-7): KAGVTQTPRYLIKTRGQQVTLSCSPISGHRSVSWYQQTPGQGLQFLFEYFSETQRNKGNFPGRFSGRQFSNSRSEMNVSTLELGDSALYLCASSFPGLYEQYFGPGTRLTVT.

This clonotype was observed a few times. The gene calls are TRBV4-1 and TRBJ2-7, with D tentatively TRBD2 (6 bases). The CDR3 contains 15 residues. Trimming cost V 0 bases and J 2 bases, with 11 bases left between them. Per the germline V gene, CDR1 is MGHRA and CDR2 is YSYEKL. The CDR3 DNA is TGCGCCAGCAGCCAAGACCGGGACTCTACCTACGAGCAGTACTTC. It encodes CASSQDRDSTYEQYF.

This clonotype was detected ten times or more. The rearrangement joins TRBV28 to TRBJ2-7; D gene ambiguous. There are 14 residues in the CDR3. Trimming stripped 7 bases from V and 0 bases from J, with 13 bases between. The V gene's germline CDR1 is MDHEN and CDR2 SYDVKM. The chain's CDR3 is CASTRTVLSYEQYF. The CDR3 DNA is TGTGCCAGCACCCGGACGGTTCTCTCCTACGAGCAGTACTTC. The full variable domain, with the rest looked up from reference TRBV28 and TRBJ2-7, is DVKVTQSSRYLVKRTGEKVFLECVQDMDHENMFWYRQDPGLGLRLIYFSYDVKMKEKGDIPEGYSVSREKKERFSLILESASTNQTSMYLCASTRTVLSYEQYFGPGTRLTVT.

The chain couples TRBV20-1 to TRBJ2-3, with unresolved D. The germline V and J ends were trimmed by 7 bases and 4 bases, with 24 bases remaining between them. Per the germline V gene, CDR1 is DFQATT and CDR2 is SNEGSKA (reference sequence). This CDR3 region has 16 residues. The CDR3 DNA follows: TGCAGTGACCCTCTTGGGGTCCCCAATTCGGCAGATACGCAGTATTTT. Amino acid sequence: CSDPLGVPNSADTQYF.